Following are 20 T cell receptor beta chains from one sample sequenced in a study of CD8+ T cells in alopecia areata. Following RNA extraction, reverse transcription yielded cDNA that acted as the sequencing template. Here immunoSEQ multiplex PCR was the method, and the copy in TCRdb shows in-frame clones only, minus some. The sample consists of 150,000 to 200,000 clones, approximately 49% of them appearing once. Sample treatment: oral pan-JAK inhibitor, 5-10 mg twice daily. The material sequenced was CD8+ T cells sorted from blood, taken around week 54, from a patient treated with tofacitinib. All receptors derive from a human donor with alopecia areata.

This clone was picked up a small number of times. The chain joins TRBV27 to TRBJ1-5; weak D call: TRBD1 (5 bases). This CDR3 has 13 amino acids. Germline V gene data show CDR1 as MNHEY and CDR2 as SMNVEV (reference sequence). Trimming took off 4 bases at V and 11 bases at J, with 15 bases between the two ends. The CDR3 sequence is CASSSNSQDSQHF. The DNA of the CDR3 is TGTGCCAGCAGTTCGAACTCACAGGATTCCCAGCATTTT.

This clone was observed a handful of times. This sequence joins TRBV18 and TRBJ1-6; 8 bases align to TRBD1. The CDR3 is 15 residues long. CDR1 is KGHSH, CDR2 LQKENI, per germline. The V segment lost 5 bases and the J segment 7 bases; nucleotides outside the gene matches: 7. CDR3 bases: TGTGCCAGCTCAAGCGGCAGGGGGCTGAATTCACCCCTCCACTTT. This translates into CASSSGRGLNSPLHF.

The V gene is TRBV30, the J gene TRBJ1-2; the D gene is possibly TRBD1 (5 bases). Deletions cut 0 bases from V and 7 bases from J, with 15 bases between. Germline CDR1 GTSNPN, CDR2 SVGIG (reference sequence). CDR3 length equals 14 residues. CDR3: CAWSVIRVGGGYTF. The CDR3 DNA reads TGTGCCTGGAGTGTCATTAGAGTGGGGGGTGGCTACACCTTC.

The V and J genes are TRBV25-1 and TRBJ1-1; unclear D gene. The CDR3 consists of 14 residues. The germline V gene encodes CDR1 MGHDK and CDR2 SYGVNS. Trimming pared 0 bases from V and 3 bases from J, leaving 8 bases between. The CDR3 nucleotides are TGTGCCAGCAGTGAATATTTTGTGGACACTGAAGCTTTCTTT. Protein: CASSEYFVDTEAFF.

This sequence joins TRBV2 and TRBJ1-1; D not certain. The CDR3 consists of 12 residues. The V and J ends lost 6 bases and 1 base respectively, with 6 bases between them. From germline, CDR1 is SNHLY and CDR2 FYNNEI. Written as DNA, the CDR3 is TGTGCCAGCAGGGCCTCGAACACTGAAGCTTTCTTT. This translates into CASRASNTEAFF.

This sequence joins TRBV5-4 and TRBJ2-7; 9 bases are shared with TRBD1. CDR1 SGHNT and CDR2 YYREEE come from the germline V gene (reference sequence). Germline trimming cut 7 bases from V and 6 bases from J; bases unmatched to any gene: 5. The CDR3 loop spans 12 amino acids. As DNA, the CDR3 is TGTGCCAGCGGCACAGGGGGCGTCGAGCAGTACTTC. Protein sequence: CASGTGGVEQYF.

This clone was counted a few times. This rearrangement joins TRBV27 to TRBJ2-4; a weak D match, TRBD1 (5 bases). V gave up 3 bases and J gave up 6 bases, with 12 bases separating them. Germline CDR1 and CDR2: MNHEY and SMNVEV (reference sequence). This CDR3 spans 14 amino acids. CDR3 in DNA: TGTGCCAGCAGTTTTAAGGGGCCTTCAAACATTCAGTACTTC. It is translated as CASSFKGPSNIQYF.

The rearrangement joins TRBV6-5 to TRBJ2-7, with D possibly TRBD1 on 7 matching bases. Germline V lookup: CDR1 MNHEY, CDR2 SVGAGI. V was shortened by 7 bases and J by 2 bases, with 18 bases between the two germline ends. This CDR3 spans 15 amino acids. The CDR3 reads CASTQGEDGTYEQYF. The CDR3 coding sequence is TGTGCCAGCACCCAGGGGGAGGACGGAACCTACGAGCAGTACTTC.

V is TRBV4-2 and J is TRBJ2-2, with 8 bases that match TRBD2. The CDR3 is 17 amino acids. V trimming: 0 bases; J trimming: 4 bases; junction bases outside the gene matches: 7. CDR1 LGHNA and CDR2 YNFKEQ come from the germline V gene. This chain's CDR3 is CASSQELAEAFTGELFF. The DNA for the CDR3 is TGTGCCAGCAGCCAAGAACTAGCGGAGGCTTTCACCGGGGAGCTGTTTTTT.

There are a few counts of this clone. The DNA of the CDR3 is TGTGCCAGCAGGGATCAGGGGATCAAGGATGGCTACACCTTC. This translates into CASRDQGIKDGYTF. V usage is TRBV5-6 and J usage is TRBJ1-2; D perhaps matches TRBD1 (6 bases). CDR1 is SGHDT and CDR2 is YYEEEE in the germline V gene. This CDR3 has 14 residues. Trimming left V 5 bases short and J 6 bases short, with 17 bases between. The full variable domain, completed using reference TRBV5-6 and TRBJ1-2, is DAGVTQSPTHLIKTRGQQVTLRCSPKSGHDTVSWYQQALGQGPQFIFQYYEEEERQRGNFPDRFSGHQFPNYSSELNVNALLLGDSALYLCASRDQGIKDGYTFGSGTRLTVV.

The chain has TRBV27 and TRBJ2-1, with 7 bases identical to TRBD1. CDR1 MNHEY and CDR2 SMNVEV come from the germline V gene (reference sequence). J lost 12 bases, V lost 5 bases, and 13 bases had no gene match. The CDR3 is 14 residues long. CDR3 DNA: TGTGCCAGCAGTCTTCGACAGGGCCATCTCGTGCAGTTCTTC. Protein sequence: CASSLRQGHLVQFF.

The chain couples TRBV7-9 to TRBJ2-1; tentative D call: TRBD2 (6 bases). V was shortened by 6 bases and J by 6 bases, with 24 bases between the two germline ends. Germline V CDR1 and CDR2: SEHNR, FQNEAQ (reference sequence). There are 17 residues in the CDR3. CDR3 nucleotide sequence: TGTGCCAGCAGGGCAAATCTGGGGACTGGGACCGCCAATGAGCAGTTCTTC. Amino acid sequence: CASRANLGTGTANEQFF.

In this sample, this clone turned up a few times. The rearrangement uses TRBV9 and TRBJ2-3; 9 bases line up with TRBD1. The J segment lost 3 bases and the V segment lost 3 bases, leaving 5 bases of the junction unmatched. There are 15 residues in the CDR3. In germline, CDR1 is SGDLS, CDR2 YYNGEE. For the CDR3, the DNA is TGTGCCAGCAGCGAAACAGGGGGCTGGACAGATACGCAGTATTTT. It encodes CASSETGGWTDTQYF.

The CDR3 reads CASSLSVEGGYIQYF. CDR3 nucleotide sequence: TGTGCCAGCAGTTTATCGGTGGAGGGGGGGTACATTCAGTACTTC. This rearrangement joins TRBV27 to TRBJ2-4; D possibly corresponds to TRBD2 (7 bases). Trimming removed 0 bases at V and 8 bases at J, with 14 bases between. The CDR3 covers 15 residues. Germline loops: CDR1 MNHEY, CDR2 SMNVEV (reference sequence).

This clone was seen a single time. This CDR3 reads CSGLGVDTQYF. The DNA for the CDR3 is TGCAGCGGCCTGGGGGTTGATACGCAGTATTTT. V gene TRBV29-1 combines with J gene TRBJ2-3; D tentatively fits TRBD1 or TRBD2 (5 bases each). V lost 7 bases to trimming and J lost 6 bases, with 11 bases between them. This CDR3 comprises 11 residues. Germline V gene sequence: CDR1 SQVTM, CDR2 ANQGSEA.

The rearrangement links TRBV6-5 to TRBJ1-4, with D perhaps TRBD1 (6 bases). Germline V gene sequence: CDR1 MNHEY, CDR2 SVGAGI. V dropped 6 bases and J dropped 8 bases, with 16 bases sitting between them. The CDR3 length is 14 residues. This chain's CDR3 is CASSPGTSGEKLFF. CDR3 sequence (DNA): TGTGCCAGCAGCCCCGGGACAAGTGGGGAAAAACTGTTTTTT.

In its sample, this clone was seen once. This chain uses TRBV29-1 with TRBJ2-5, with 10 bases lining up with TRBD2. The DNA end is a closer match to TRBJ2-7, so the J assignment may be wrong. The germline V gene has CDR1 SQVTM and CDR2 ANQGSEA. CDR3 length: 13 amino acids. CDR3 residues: CSVSSGGVYEQYF. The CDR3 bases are TGCAGCGTTTCCAGCGGGGGGGTCTACGAGCAGTACTTC.

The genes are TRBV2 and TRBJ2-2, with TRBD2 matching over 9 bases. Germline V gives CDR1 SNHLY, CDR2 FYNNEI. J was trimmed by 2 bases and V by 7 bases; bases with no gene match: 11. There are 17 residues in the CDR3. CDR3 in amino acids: CASNSISGGGNTGELFF. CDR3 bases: TGTGCCAGCAATTCTATTAGCGGGGGCGGAAACACCGGGGAGCTGTTTTTT.

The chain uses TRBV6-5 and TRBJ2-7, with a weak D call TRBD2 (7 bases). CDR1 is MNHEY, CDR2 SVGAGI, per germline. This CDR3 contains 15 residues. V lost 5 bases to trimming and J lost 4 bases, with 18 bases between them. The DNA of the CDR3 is TGTGCCAGCAGTAGGGGGGGGTCCTACATTTACGAGCAGTACTTC. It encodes CASSRGGSYIYEQYF.

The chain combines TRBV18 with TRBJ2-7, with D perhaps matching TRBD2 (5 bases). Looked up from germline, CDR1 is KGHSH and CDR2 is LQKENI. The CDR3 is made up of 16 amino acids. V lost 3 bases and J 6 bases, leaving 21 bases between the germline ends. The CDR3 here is CASSPIGSRRMSEQYF. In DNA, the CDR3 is TGTGCCAGCTCACCCATCGGCAGCAGGAGGATGTCCGAGCAGTACTTC. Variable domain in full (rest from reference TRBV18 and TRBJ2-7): NAGVMQNPRHLVRRRGQEARLRCSPMKGHSHVYWYRQLPEEGLKFMVYLQKENIIDESGMPKERFSAEFPKEGPSILRIQQVVRGDSAAYFCASSPIGSRRMSEQYFGPGTRLTVT.